This passage covers 5 T cell receptor beta chains from one sample sequenced in a study of blood T cell repertoires in COVID-19. TCRdb's copy holds only in-frame clones and misses some; the assay was immunoSEQ multiplex PCR. The table lists some 270,000 clones, about 85% of them singletons. Specimen: peripheral blood. Receptors were obtained from a human donor with COVID-19, enrolled during active disease. The donor label of this sample is uncertain.

The J gene is TRBJ2-3, the V gene TRBV28, with 11 positions matching TRBD2. This CDR3 region has 17 residues. Germline V gene lookup returns CDR1 MDHEN and CDR2 SYDVKM. With V trimmed by 5 bases and J by 4 bases, 11 bases remained unmatched. CDR3: CASSPVGLAGGPDTQYF. As DNA, the CDR3 is TGTGCCAGCAGTCCGGTTGGGCTAGCGGGAGGTCCAGATACGCAGTATTTT.

The gene calls are TRBV7-8 and TRBJ1-6; TRBD1 matches at 7 bases. This CDR3 is 15 amino acids long. V was clipped by 5 bases and J by 17 bases; unmatched bases: 18. Germline V gene lookup returns CDR1 SGHVS and CDR2 FQNEAQ. This CDR3 reads CASSPLQYRGAKVHF. The CDR3 DNA reads as TGTGCCAGCAGCCCACTACAATACAGGGGTGCGAAGGTCCACTTT.

This clone was counted many times. The chain couples TRBV19 to TRBJ2-7, with TRBD1 matching 7 bases. V shed 5 bases, J shed 2 bases, and the junction held 6 bases outside the gene matches. The CDR3 is 14 amino acids. The germline V gene encodes CDR1 LNHDA and CDR2 SQIVND (reference sequence). CDR3 DNA sequence: TGTGCCAGTAGTGATCCCGGGACAGCCTACGAGCAGTACTTC. Amino acid sequence: CASSDPGTAYEQYF.

The CDR3 DNA reads as TGTGCCTGGTCGGACCCCCAGGGGGTAAAACTGTTTTTT. Residues: CAWSDPQGVKLFF. The chain recombines TRBV30 with TRBJ1-4; 7 bases are shared with TRBD1. The CDR3 covers 13 residues. Germline V gene sequence: CDR1 GTSNPN, CDR2 SVGIG (reference sequence). V was clipped by 5 bases and J by 10 bases; unmatched bases: 10.

The genes are TRBV9 and TRBJ2-1; TRBD2 matches at 12 bases. Germline CDR1 reads SGDLS; CDR2 reads YYNGEE. V was clipped by 3 bases and J by 2 bases; unmatched bases: 3. The CDR3 has 16 amino acids. The CDR3 DNA reads TGTGCCAGCAGCGGCCTAGCGGGAGGGACCTACAATGAGCAGTTCTTC. Residues: CASSGLAGGTYNEQFF. The complete variable domain, with remaining parts taken from reference TRBV9 and TRBJ2-1, reads DSGVTQTPKHLITATGQRVTLRCSPRSGDLSVYWYQQSLDQGLQFLIQYYNGEERAKGNILERFSAQQFPDLHSELNLSSLELGDSALYFCASSGLAGGTYNEQFFGPGTRLTVL.